These 2 T cell receptor beta chains were sequenced from one sample in a study of T cell changes during pregnancy in multiple sclerosis. Clones were sequenced by immunoSEQ multiplex PCR, and TCRdb holds only the in-frame ones, with some missing. The sample shows 40,000 to 45,000 clones, approximately 92% of them seen only once. Sequenced material: CD4+ T cells from peripheral blood mononuclear cells, taken before pregnancy. Receptors were obtained from a female donor with multiple sclerosis, enrolled in a pregnancy study.

This sequence joins TRBV6-1 and TRBJ2-1; D remains unclear. The CDR3 length is 12 residues. Trimming left V 8 bases short and J 1 base short, with 6 bases between. Germline loops: CDR1 MNHNS, CDR2 SASEGT. CDR3 DNA sequence: TGTGCCAGCGAGTTGTCCTACAATGAGCAGTTCTTC. Protein sequence: CASELSYNEQFF.

The rearrangement uses TRBV21-1 and TRBJ2-7; TRBD1, the table's D call, lacks a check against the DNA. TRBV21-1 is a documented pseudogene. The CDR3 sequence is 14 residues long. Written as DNA, the CDR3 is TGTGCCAGCAGCCCCGGACAGGGAATAGGGGACCAGTACTTC. It codes for CASSPGQGIGDQYF.